The 9 T cell receptor beta chains given below trace back to one sample, sequenced in a study of radiation and T cells in renal cell carcinoma. Time point here: baseline pretreatment blood. Described treatment: 15 Gy SBRT to primary tumor, nephrectomy 4 weeks later. Using immunoSEQ multiplex PCR, the repertoire was profiled, and TCRdb retains in-frame clones only, with some absent. The sample consists of 130,000 or so clones, over 65% of them appearing once. This specimen was blood, taken from a patient whose treatment included radiotherapy and nephrectomy. The source of these receptors is a woman in her forties or fifties with renal cell carcinoma.

V gene TRBV29-1 combines with J gene TRBJ2-2; TRBD2 matches 10 bases. This CDR3 is 15 amino acids long. Germline values: CDR1 SQVTM, CDR2 ANQGSEA. J was trimmed by 4 bases and V by 5 bases; bases with no gene match: 7. The CDR3 here is CSVPLAGAGTGELFF. In nucleotides, the CDR3 is TGCAGCGTTCCGCTAGCGGGAGCGGGCACCGGGGAGCTGTTTTTT.

The rearrangement uses TRBV5-1 and TRBJ1-2; 7 nucleotides line up with TRBD1. The CDR3 is 12 amino acids. Germline trimming cut 2 bases from V and 8 bases from J; bases unmatched to any gene: 3. Germline CDR1 reads SGHRS; CDR2 reads YFSETQ. The CDR3 DNA reads as TGCGCCAGCAGCTTTACAGGGGAAGGCTACACCTTC. Its translation is CASSFTGEGYTF.

CDR3 DNA: TGTGCCAGCAGTGTCCCTCGGACAGGGGGCACCGGGGAGCTGTTTTTT. It codes for CASSVPRTGGTGELFF. V and J are TRBV2 and TRBJ2-2, with 10 bases fitting TRBD1. The V gene end was trimmed by 4 bases and the J gene end by 4 bases; junction bases not matched to a gene: 6. The CDR3 is 16 residues long. CDR1 is SNHLY, CDR2 FYNNEI, per germline.

Details on this clone: Other DNA sequences of this sample code for an identical CDR3. The rearrangement uses TRBV6-5 and TRBJ2-7, with 10 positions matching TRBD1. Germline V lookup: CDR1 MNHEY, CDR2 SVGAGI. After removal of 0 bases from V and 5 bases from J, the junction contained 1 base not matched to a gene. CDR3 length: 14 residues. CDR3 region: CASSYSGTGDEQYF. The CDR3 nucleotides read TGTGCCAGCAGTTACTCGGGGACAGGGGACGAGCAGTACTTC.

V usage is TRBV18 and J usage is TRBJ2-4; a possible D gene is TRBD1 (6 bases). Germline V gene lookup returns CDR1 KGHSH and CDR2 LQKENI. The CDR3 contains 14 residues. V was trimmed by 2 bases and J by 6 bases, leaving 11 bases between them. CDR3 sequence reads: CASSPGGAGNIQYF. CDR3 nucleotides: TGTGCCAGCTCACCAGGGGGCGCTGGAAACATTCAGTACTTC.

This sequence joins TRBV7-2 and TRBJ1-2; 8 nucleotides line up with TRBD1. The CDR3 consists of 13 residues. Germline-derived CDR1 and CDR2 are SGHTA and FQGNSA. With V trimmed by 5 bases and J by 7 bases, 6 bases remained unmatched. The CDR3 region is CASSPTTGAGYTF. The CDR3 DNA reads TGTGCCAGCAGCCCTACGACAGGGGCTGGCTACACCTTC.

The V gene is TRBV11-3, the J gene TRBJ2-3; TRBD1 or TRBD2 may be the D gene (5 bases each). The ends were cut back, 7 bases at V and 3 bases at J, with 11 bases in the middle. The germline gives CDR1 SGHNT, CDR2 YENEEA. CDR3 size: 13 residues. CDR3 loop: CASTQGPTDTQYF. CDR3 in DNA: TGTGCCAGCACCCAGGGACCGACAGATACGCAGTATTTT. The full variable domain, completed using reference TRBV11-3 and TRBJ2-3, is EAGVVQSPRYKIIEKKQPVAFWCNPISGHNTLYWYLQNLGQGPELLIRYENEEAVDDSQLPKDRFSAERLKGVDSTLKIQPAELGDSAVYLCASTQGPTDTQYFGPGTRLTVL.

This clone was detected only once. The chain employs TRBV6-6 and TRBJ2-5; 7 nucleotides align to TRBD1. The CDR3 is made up of 13 amino acids. The V gene end was trimmed by 4 bases and the J gene end by 4 bases; junction bases not matched to a gene: 3. CDR1 is MNHNY and CDR2 is SVGAGI in the germline V gene (reference sequence). The DNA for the CDR3 is TGTGCCAGCAGTTGGACAGGAGGAGAGACCCAGTACTTC. Translation: CASSWTGGETQYF.

The chain links TRBV6-1 to TRBJ2-1; D ambiguous. CDR3 length: 11 amino acids. Germline CDR1 and CDR2: MNHNS and SASEGT. V gave up 9 bases and J gave up 2 bases, with 5 bases separating them. This chain's CDR3 is CASAPYNEQFF. DNA of the CDR3: TGTGCCAGTGCGCCCTACAATGAGCAGTTCTTC.